This entry lists 28 T cell receptor beta chains sequenced from one sample in a study of Graves' ophthalmopathy and Graves' hyperthyroidism. TCR beta CDR3 amplification used RNA transcripts. An opening RT-PCR round employed HTBI primers and preceded a second-round multiplex PCR. TCRdb passed the multiplex PCR reads through MiXCR, listing each CDR3 protein once. The table shows approximately 540,000 distinct CDR3 sequences, with under 45% occurring only once. The sample comprised peripheral blood or thyroid tissue (not recorded which). The source is an adult man with Graves' hyperthyroidism.

The chain is built from TRBV28 and TRBJ2-7; possible D gene TRBD1, 5 bases. CDR3 length equals 14 residues. V was pared by 10 bases and J by 4 bases, with 20 bases between. The V gene's germline CDR1 is MDHEN and CDR2 SYDVKM. The CDR3 loop is CATGPGFLGYEQYF. Here the CDR3 DNA reads TGTGCCACCGGGCCAGGGTTCTTGGGGTACGAGCAGTACTTC.

This chain joins TRBV7-9 and TRBJ1-1; D uncertain. There are 13 residues in the CDR3. Trimming shortened V by 4 bases and J by 5 bases, and 11 bases separated the two germline ends. The germline gives CDR1 SEHNR, CDR2 FQNEAQ (reference sequence). The CDR3 DNA reads as TGTGCCAGCAGCTACCCTGGGGTGACTGAAGCTTTCTTT. Encoded protein: CASSYPGVTEAFF. The whole variable domain, remainder taken from reference TRBV7-9 and TRBJ1-1, is DTGVSQNPRHKITKRGQNVTFRCDPISEHNRLYWYRQTLGQGPEFLTYFQNEAQLEKSRLLSDRFSAERPKGSFSTLEIQRTEQGDSAMYLCASSYPGVTEAFFGQGTRLTVV.

This clonotype was recorded many times. The chain carries TRBV13 and TRBJ2-5; D could derive from TRBD1 or TRBD2 (6 bases each). The CDR3 consists of 12 residues. Germline loops: CDR1 PRHDT, CDR2 FYEKMQ (reference sequence). The germline V and J ends were trimmed by 6 bases and 5 bases, with 10 bases remaining between them. CDR3: CASRGGMETQYF. The CDR3 bases are TGTGCCAGCAGGGGGGGCATGGAGACCCAGTACTTC.

The genes are TRBV19 and TRBJ2-5; possible D gene TRBD2, 6 bases. Trimming cost V 8 bases and J 0 bases, with 10 bases left between them. CDR1 LNHDA and CDR2 SQIVND come from the germline V gene (reference sequence). The CDR3 runs to 13 residues. The CDR3 nucleotides read TGTGCCAGTCGTCGGGGGAACCAAGAGACCCAGTACTTC. Residues: CASRRGNQETQYF.

This clonotype was detected ten times or more. This chain connects TRBV24-1 to TRBJ2-2; TRBD2 aligns across 12 bases. The CDR3 is 14 residues long. J lost 9 bases, V lost 2 bases, and 0 bases had no gene match. Germline CDR1 reads KGHDR; CDR2 reads SFDVKD. CDR3 region: CATSDWTSGRELFF. The CDR3 DNA follows: TGTGCCACCAGTGATTGGACTAGCGGGAGGGAGCTGTTTTTT.

V and J are TRBV29-1 and TRBJ1-2; the D gene is possibly TRBD1 (5 bases). With 7 bases removed from V and 8 bases from J, the gap between germline ends came to 14 bases. CDR1 is SQVTM and CDR2 is ANQGSEA in the germline V gene. CDR3 length: 11 residues. The CDR3: CSGGTAEGYTF. The CDR3 coding sequence is TGCAGCGGAGGGACCGCCGAAGGCTACACCTTC.

As concerns this clonotype: Because it lacks the conserved phenylalanine or tryptophan at the end, this CDR3 is likely a read error. The limits of the CDR3 on the DNA are not certain, so only TCRdb's listed CDR3 is given. The chain uses TRBV7-2 and TRBJ1-1; TRBD1, the table's D call, lacks a check against the DNA. Germline-derived CDR1 and CDR2 are SGHTA and FQGNSA. The CDR3 is 10 residues long, ends included. CDR3 sequence: CASSLTGTDS.

This clonotype was counted ten times or more. The V gene is TRBV2, the J gene TRBJ1-5; weak D call: TRBD1 (5 bases). Germline CDR1 and CDR2: SNHLY and FYNNEI. This CDR3 has 20 residues. V lost 6 bases and J lost 3, with 30 bases in between. As DNA, the CDR3 is TGTGCCAGCAGGCCCAATGACAGTAATTATTTTCCGAGGATCAATCAGCCCCAGCATTTT. Translated: CASRPNDSNYFPRINQPQHF.

This clonotype was counted many times. This chain links TRBV29-1 with TRBJ1-4; D is uncertain. CDR1 SQVTM and CDR2 ANQGSEA come from the germline V gene. V was shortened by 7 bases and J by 0 bases, with 6 bases between the two germline ends. CDR3 size: 12 residues. In DNA form, the CDR3 reads TGCAGCGCCGCAGCAACTAATGAAAAACTGTTTTTT. This gives the protein CSAAATNEKLFF.

This clonotype has more than one count but fewer than ten. The V call is TRBV29-1, the J call TRBJ2-2; D may match TRBD1 or TRBD2 (5 bases each). Germline CDR1 SQVTM, CDR2 ANQGSEA. V lost 4 bases to trimming and J lost 4 bases, with 10 bases between them. The CDR3 totals 13 residues. The CDR3 protein is CSVAGPCTGELFF. The DNA of the CDR3 is TGCAGCGTTGCGGGACCCTGCACCGGGGAGCTGTTTTTT.

Many counts were recorded for this clonotype. The genes are TRBV6-5 and TRBJ2-7; D perhaps matches TRBD1 (5 bases). Trimming shortened V by 5 bases and J by 0 bases, and 11 bases separated the two germline ends. Germline V CDR1 and CDR2: MNHEY, SVGAGI. The CDR3 is 14 residues long. This chain's CDR3 is CASSQQELSYEQYF. The CDR3 DNA reads TGTGCCAGCAGTCAACAGGAACTCTCCTACGAGCAGTACTTC.

The chain has TRBV7-2 and TRBJ2-7; D tentatively fits TRBD1 or TRBD2 (5 bases each). V gave up 5 bases and J gave up 3 bases, with 23 bases separating them. Germline V gives CDR1 SGHTA, CDR2 FQGNSA. CDR3 length: 17 amino acids. CDR3 in DNA: TGTGCCAGCAGCCCACCCCCGGGGCAGGGTGGGATCTACGAGCAGTACTTC. It codes for CASSPPPGQGGIYEQYF. Full variable domain (missing parts from reference TRBV7-2 and TRBJ2-7): GAGVSQSPSNKVTEKGKDVELRCDPISGHTALYWYRQSLGQGLEFLIYFQGNSAPDKSGLPSDRFSAERTGGSVSTLTIQRTQQEDSAVYLCASSPPPGQGGIYEQYFGPGTRLTVT.

On this clonotype itself: Relative to the germline gene, one junction end is altered; a read error may explain this. The chain employs TRBV11-2 and TRBJ2-7; 14 positions agree with TRBD2. This CDR3 region has 16 residues. In germline, CDR1 is SGHAT, CDR2 FQNNGV. The CDR3 reads CASSLRGLAGGYERYF. CDR3 sequence (DNA): TGTGCCAGCAGCTTACGAGGACTAGCGGGGGGTTACGAGCGGTACTTC. The full variable domain, its missing parts supplied by reference TRBV11-2 and TRBJ2-7, is EAGVAQSPRYKIIEKRQSVAFWCNPISGHATLYWYQQILGQGPKLLIQFQNNGVVDDSQLPKDRFSAERLKGVDSTLKIQPAKLEDSAVYLCASSLRGLAGGYERYFGPGTRLTVT.

Regarding this clonotype: Possible read error: a much larger clone is one base away. The chain couples TRBV24-1 to TRBJ2-5; possibly TRBD2 for D (6 bases). The germline V gene encodes CDR1 KGHDR and CDR2 SFDVKD. This CDR3 is built from 18 residues. The CDR3 DNA is TGTGCCACCGGTGATTCCGGGACTCCCGGGCCCCACCAAGAGACCCAGTACTTC. Translated, it gives CATGDSGTPGPHQETQYF.

To note about this clonotype: With a far larger clone one base away, a read error is the likely cause. CDR3 sequence reads: CASNRDRGDYEQYF. The DNA for the CDR3 is TGTGCCAGCAACCGGGACAGGGGGGACTACGAGCAGTACTTC. V usage is TRBV2 and J usage is TRBJ2-7; TRBD1 matches at 11 bases. CDR3 length: 14 residues. Germline values: CDR1 SNHLY, CDR2 FYNNEI. After removal of 7 bases from V and 3 bases from J, the junction contained 5 bases not matched to a gene.

This clonotype was recorded at least ten times. V is TRBV5-5 and J is TRBJ1-2; the D is unclear. Trimming stripped 4 bases from V and 7 bases from J, with 14 bases between. The CDR3 is 13 amino acids. Germline V gene sequence: CDR1 SGHKS, CDR2 YYEKEE (reference sequence). CDR3 DNA: TGTGCCAGCAGCACCTCAACTCAGAGTGGCTACACCTTC. As protein: CASSTSTQSGYTF.

This chain connects TRBV20-1 to TRBJ2-7; D is possibly TRBD1 (5 bases). The J call may be faulty, since TRBJ2-4 better matches the DNA end. The CDR3 contains 12 residues. Germline CDR1 reads DFQATT; CDR2 reads SNEGSKA (reference sequence). In DNA, the CDR3 is TGCAGTGCTAGGGGCAGGGCGGACATTCAGTACTTC. Amino acid sequence: CSARGRADIQYF.

The chain carries TRBV20-1 and TRBJ1-3; no clear D gene. The CDR3 is made up of 13 amino acids. Deletions cut 3 bases from V and 6 bases from J, with 12 bases between. Germline V gene lookup returns CDR1 DFQATT and CDR2 SNEGSKA (reference sequence). The CDR3 nucleotides are TGCAGTGCTAGGACCTTACCCGTAAACACCATATATTTT. Protein product: CSARTLPVNTIYF.

This clonotype was recorded many times. The chain uses TRBV7-9 and TRBJ2-7; D is perhaps TRBD2 (5 bases). The V end lost 3 bases, the J end lost 7 bases, and 10 bases lay between the germline ends. This CDR3 has 12 amino acids. Germline CDR1 is SEHNR and CDR2 is FQNEAQ (reference sequence). The CDR3 is CASSFEGTEQYF. DNA of the CDR3: TGTGCCAGCAGCTTTGAGGGCACTGAGCAGTACTTC.

This clonotype was seen at least ten times. The chain uses TRBV6-1 and TRBJ1-1, with 7 bases identical to TRBD1. In germline, CDR1 is MNHNS, CDR2 SASEGT. This CDR3 region has 13 residues. The J segment lost 7 bases and the V segment lost 7 bases, leaving 9 bases of the junction unmatched. The chain's CDR3 is CASTLPGTDEAFF. CDR3 bases: TGTGCCAGCACCCTCCCCGGGACAGATGAAGCTTTCTTT.

V and J are TRBV4-1 and TRBJ1-2; D call uncertain. V shed 4 bases and J shed 4 bases, with 13 bases lying between them. In germline, CDR1 is MGHRA, CDR2 YSYEKL. CDR3 length: 14 amino acids. The chain's CDR3 is CASSRDYGSYGYTF. As DNA, the CDR3 is TGCGCCAGCAGCCGAGATTATGGCAGCTATGGCTACACCTTC.

The V and J genes are TRBV7-9 and TRBJ2-2; 10 bases are shared with TRBD1. CDR1 SEHNR and CDR2 FQNEAQ come from the germline V gene (reference sequence). The CDR3 spans 18 residues. The ends lost 1 base at V and 2 bases at J; junction bases unmatched: 7. The CDR3 is CASSLGRGQGLNTGELFF. For the CDR3, the DNA is TGTGCCAGCAGCTTAGGGAGGGGACAGGGGCTAAACACCGGGGAGCTGTTTTTT.

This clonotype appeared many times. The rearrangement links TRBV7-8 to TRBJ2-7, with D perhaps TRBD1 (8 bases). The CDR3 has 14 amino acids. Trimming removed 5 bases from V and 7 bases from J, with 18 bases in between. Germline CDR1 reads SGHVS; CDR2 reads FQNEAQ. CDR3 sequence reads: CASSAQQGGLEQYF. The CDR3 DNA is TGTGCCAGCAGCGCCCAACAGGGGGGGTTGGAGCAGTACTTC. Complete variable domain (other parts from reference TRBV7-8 and TRBJ2-7): GAGVSQSPRYKVAKRGQDVALRCDPISGHVSLFWYQQALGQGPEFLTYFQNEAQLDKSGLPSDRFFAERPEGSVSTLKIQRTQQEDSAVYLCASSAQQGGLEQYFGPGTRLTVT.

This clonotype has ten or more counts. V and J are TRBV12-3 or TRBV12-4 and TRBJ2-5, with D hard to call. V was pared by 6 bases and J by 2 bases, with 4 bases between. The CDR3 runs 11 residues. DNA of the CDR3: TGTGCCAGCAGGAGACAAGAGACCCAGTACTTC. Protein sequence: CASRRQETQYF.

For this clonotype: Given a much more abundant clone one base away, this may be a read error. This sequence joins TRBV5-6 and TRBJ1-1, with D tentatively TRBD1 (5 bases). Trimming pared 0 bases from V and 4 bases from J, leaving 13 bases between. Germline V gene data show CDR1 as SGHDT and CDR2 as YYEEEE. This CDR3 contains 15 residues. CDR3 residues: CASSLGPGGSTEAFF. CDR3 sequence (DNA): TGTGCCAGCAGCTTGGGACCGGGGGGGAGCACTGAAGCTTTCTTT. The full variable domain, rest sourced from reference TRBV5-6 and TRBJ1-1, is DAGVTQSPTHLIKTRGQQVTLRCSPKSGHDTVSWYQQALGQGPQFIFQYYEEEERQRGNFPDRFSGHQFPNYSSELNVNALLLGDSALYLCASSLGPGGSTEAFFGQGTRLTVV.

CDR3 bases: TGTGCCAGCAGCTTAGTGGAGGTTGAGGAGACTTCCTACGAGCAGTACTTC. Translation: CASSLVEVEETSYEQYF. This chain links TRBV7-4 with TRBJ2-7; possible D gene TRBD2, 5 bases. The V gene lost 1 base and the J gene lost 1 base, with 17 bases spanning the gap. Germline V gene lookup returns CDR1 SGHVT and CDR2 SQSDAQ. The CDR3 is made up of 17 amino acids.

DNA of the CDR3: TGTGCCAGCAGTGCGACAGCCCAAAACACTGAAGCTTTCTTT. Protein product: CASSATAQNTEAFF. This chain joins TRBV2 and TRBJ1-1; TRBD1 is a possible D gene (5 bases). Germline assignment: CDR1 SNHLY and CDR2 FYNNEI. Trimming removed 4 bases from V and 2 bases from J, with 11 bases in between. The CDR3 runs 14 residues.

This clonotype was found many times. The chain's CDR3 is CASSTQGGDNSPLHF. The CDR3 bases are TGCGCCAGCAGCACCCAGGGGGGTGATAATTCACCCCTCCACTTT. The rearrangement uses TRBV5-1 and TRBJ1-6; 7 bases fit TRBD1. CDR3 size: 15 residues. Trimming at V came to 4 bases and at J to 5 bases, leaving 6 bases not matched to a gene. Per germline, CDR1 SGHRS and CDR2 YFSETQ.